These 11 T cell receptor beta chains share one sample of origin, sequenced in a study of naive and memory T cell subsets. Both TRBC1 and TRBC2 were covered by a beta constant-region primer of two equimolar oligonucleotides. TCRdb used MiXCR to reprocess the UMI-ligation and nested PCR reads, holding one entry per CDR3 protein. Here the sample spans 100,000 or so distinct CDR3 sequences, about 7% being singletons. What was sequenced was central memory CD4+ T cells from blood. These receptors were taken from a human donor in good health.

This clonotype turned up a few times. This chain links TRBV3-1 with TRBJ2-3; 11 bases agree with TRBD2. This CDR3 region has 19 residues. With 4 bases clipped from V and 1 base from J, the junction kept 13 bases outside the gene matches. CDR1 and CDR2 (germline): LGHDT, YNNKEL (reference sequence). This CDR3 reads CASSRQFSGGARGTDTQYF. CDR3 coding DNA: TGTGCCAGCAGCCGGCAATTTAGCGGGGGGGCAAGAGGCACAGATACGCAGTATTTT.

The table lists this clonotype with many counts. The chain employs TRBV3-1 and TRBJ1-1, with D hard to call. The ends were cut back, 6 bases at V and 2 bases at J, with 4 bases in the middle. CDR1 LGHDT and CDR2 YNNKEL come from the germline V gene (reference sequence). The CDR3 covers 11 residues. The chain's CDR3 is CASSKNTEAFF. In DNA form, the CDR3 reads TGTGCCAGCAGTAAAAACACTGAAGCTTTCTTT.

The chain carries TRBV7-2 and TRBJ2-7; no definite D call. The V and J ends lost 3 bases and 5 bases respectively, with 8 bases between them. CDR3 size: 12 residues. The germline CDR1 and CDR2 sequences are SGHTA and FQGNSA. CDR3 residues: CASSFYADEQYF. CDR3 DNA: TGTGCCAGCAGCTTTTATGCGGACGAGCAGTACTTC.

There are a few counts of this clonotype. The gene calls are TRBV12-3 or TRBV12-4 and TRBJ2-1; TRBD1 aligns across 7 bases. The CDR3 covers 16 residues. V shed 0 bases and J 10 bases; nucleotides not matched to a gene: 12. The CDR3 sequence is CASSLARDSGSFEQFF. In nucleotides, the CDR3 is TGTGCCAGCAGTTTAGCCCGGGACAGCGGATCATTCGAGCAGTTCTTC.

The V call is TRBV29-1, the J call TRBJ2-4; 10 bases fit TRBD2. Germline V gene data show CDR1 as SQVTM and CDR2 as ANQGSEA. This CDR3 has 16 amino acids. With V trimmed by 6 bases and J by 0 bases, 8 bases remained unmatched. For the CDR3, the DNA is TGCAGCGTCGCCCCGACTAGCGGGCTAGCCAAAAACATTCAGTACTTC. Encoded protein: CSVAPTSGLAKNIQYF.

This clonotype was seen at least ten times. The chain couples TRBV6-2 or TRBV6-3 to TRBJ1-2; perhaps TRBD1 as D (5 bases). V was shortened by 4 bases and J by 0 bases, with 12 bases between the two germline ends. The CDR3 sequence is 15 residues long. Germline V CDR1 and CDR2: MNHEY, SVGEGT. The CDR3 loop is CASSSPQEANYGYTF. The CDR3 DNA follows: TGTGCCAGCAGTTCCCCACAGGAAGCTAACTATGGCTACACCTTC.

This clonotype was observed at least ten times. The chain joins TRBV11-3 to TRBJ2-7, with D possibly being TRBD1 (7 bases). CDR3 length: 15 residues. CDR1 and CDR2 from the germline V gene are SGHNT and YENEEA. Between the trimmed V and J ends, which lost 5 bases and 6 bases, there was a span of 20 bases. CDR3 amino acids: CASSPSATGTGEQYF. In nucleotides, the CDR3 is TGTGCCAGCAGCCCTAGCGCGACAGGGACCGGCGAGCAGTACTTC.

The chain recombines TRBV20-1 with TRBJ2-1; 7 bases map to TRBD2. This CDR3 spans 15 amino acids. From germline, CDR1 is DFQATT and CDR2 SNEGSKA (reference sequence). After removal of 0 bases from V and 5 bases from J, the junction contained 7 bases not matched to a gene. This CDR3 is CSAREGLAANNEQFF. In DNA form, the CDR3 reads TGCAGTGCTAGAGAAGGGCTAGCGGCTAACAATGAGCAGTTCTTC.

J is TRBJ1-1 and V is TRBV28; D is perhaps TRBD1 (6 bases). V lost 6 bases and J 5 bases, leaving 22 bases between the germline ends. Germline assignment: CDR1 MDHEN and CDR2 SYDVKM. The CDR3 spans 16 residues. The CDR3 region has the DNA TGTGCCAGCAGCCAAGGGTCCCAGGGGAGAAGGACTGAAGCTTTCTTT. Translation gives CASSQGSQGRRTEAFF.

This clonotype was seen ten or more times. The gene calls are TRBV12-3 or TRBV12-4 and TRBJ2-2; 10 nucleotides line up with TRBD1. Trimming at V came to 6 bases and at J to 6 bases, leaving 4 bases not matched to a gene. CDR3 length: 14 amino acids. The DNA of the CDR3 is TGTGCCAGCAGCGTGACAGGGGGCGCCGGGGAGCTGTTTTTT. It encodes CASSVTGGAGELFF.

The gene calls are TRBV2 and TRBJ2-7, with D tentatively TRBD1 or TRBD2 (5 bases each). Trimming stripped 7 bases from V and 2 bases from J, with 21 bases between. This CDR3 is 16 amino acids long. The germline CDR1 and CDR2 sequences are SNHLY and FYNNEI. The CDR3 sequence is CASTKQRWGSTYEQYF. The CDR3 DNA reads as TGTGCCAGCACCAAACAACGTTGGGGGTCTACCTACGAGCAGTACTTC.